This T cell receptor beta chain was observed in a study of cytomegalovirus exposure and HLA in healthy donors (dated by TCRdb to about 2017). Regarding the research as a whole: An earlier analysis of under 600 of the donors reported approximately 270 Gb of sequence data and roughly 100 million unique TCR beta sequences from 150 million to 200 million T cells. Roughly 320 gigabases of sequencing data and approximately 91 million unique TCR sequences made up an early release that covered 500 to 700 HLA-typed donors. Of the 300 to 500 genotyped donors, 81% were placed in the genetic ancestry cluster associated with self-reported Caucasian donors. The study was designed to test whether signatures of past pathogen exposure could be identified by cataloging public T cell receptors. Using immunosequencing, the study profiled T cell repertoires from 550 to 750 subjects and related those repertoires to cytomegalovirus serostatus. In addition to the first cohort of approximately 650 subjects, a separate validation cohort of 120 different subjects was used. To predict cytomegalovirus infection status, the study combined high-throughput TCR immunosequencing, statistical association of individual TCRs with disease status, and machine learning. A later analysis re-examined previously published TCR beta repertoires from more than 600 donors and added high-resolution HLA genotyping to investigate patterns of TCR occurrence. Rather than using new phenotypic data, the later analysis identified candidate immune exposures from TCR beta sequences and from how often those sequences occurred across donors. An earlier analysis of about 620 of the donors applied high-throughput TCR beta sequencing to assess whether each TCR beta V gene segment acted as functional or pseudogenic. Donor age, sex, ethnicity and CMV serostatus were compiled together with the repertoire data. In a later genetic analysis, genome-wide SNP genotypes for about 55% of the 666 donors were used, and that subset was treated as a discovery cohort. Every repertoire in the discovery cohort had been generated on one and the same sequencing platform. Class I and class II HLA loci were covered by the typing at four-digit resolution. The number of donors typed differed by locus, with roughly 620-630 for A, B, C, DRB1 and DQB1, 522 for DQA1, 600 to 610 for DPA1, and under 490 for DPB1. About five DR-DQ haplotypes were handled as single units for association and clustering, since linkage in the cohort was strong. Among 300 to 500 genotyped donors of the cohort, an average of around 240,000 unique TCR beta nucleotide sequences was sequenced per donor, of which 15% to 20% were non-productive.

General findings and caveats noted by the study authors: Linkage disequilibrium might explain the correlated functional status among segregating V segments, but an unknown experimental factor could not be excluded. In this cohort, only TCR beta chains were sequenced, and detectable features were limited by the absence of alpha or paired-chain data. V-gene and J-gene trimming of TCR beta chains was associated with a missense DCLRE1C variant in a later genetic analysis, and the association was replicated in an independent cohort. The authors suggested that the approach could potentially be generalized to other disease states and immunological phenotypes. The classifier was reported to diagnose cytomegalovirus status with high specificity and sensitivity in both the original cohort and the validation cohort. A further reported finding was that TCR beta sequences accurately predicted the HLA-A and HLA-B alleles for most subjects in the first cohort. The 87-base-pair reads could not distinguish some IMGT-functional V segments, including TRBV6-2 and TRBV6-3, so those segments were excluded. The study gave a list of about 170 TCR beta chains associated with cytomegalovirus. A later analysis reported that several top co-occurrence clusters appeared linked to parvovirus B19, influenza, CMV and Epstein-Barr virus. Roughly uniform sequencing depth across donors was assumed in presence/absence analyses, although this assumption may not hold. In a later analysis, more than 15,000 TCR beta sequences were associated with specific HLA alleles at a false discovery rate of 0.05. HLA typing was unavailable for some donors at each locus, so association tests used only the typed subset. According to a later genetic analysis, donors in an Asian-associated ancestry cluster had fewer N-insertions in productive TCRs than the approximately 630-donor mean. The only immune exposure information available for the cohort was CMV serostatus. Assigning TCR associations to individual alleles was difficult when HLA alleles, especially DR and DQ, strongly co-occurred. A cluster of highly shared sequence variants was judged likely to represent a technical artifact of the sequencing pipeline. Broadly in line with IMGT annotations, most TCR beta V segments showed up in productive rearrangements about 90% or about 30% of the time in an earlier analysis of around 600 of the donors. A later analysis found that HLA-associated TCR beta chains were more clonally expanded and had lower generation probabilities than equally common non-associated chains. Most TCR sequences were seen in very few donors, while some public TCRs were found in many individuals. A later analysis found that TCR association rates varied across HLA loci, with DRB1 alleles showing the most associated TCRs and HLA-C alleles the fewest. According to a later analysis, most CMV-associated TCR beta chains appeared to be HLA-restricted, and the HLA associations seemed to be driven largely by CMV exposure. In vitro tests confirmed that three of the cytomegalovirus-associated TCR beta chains recognize cytomegalovirus antigens. The earlier analysis of 587 of the donors excluded roughly 17 rarely observed V segments, including chromosome 9 orphons, because counts were too low.

To prepare the library, the immunoSEQ multiplex PCR assay was applied. A mixture of 60 forward primers for TCR Vbeta segments and 13 reverse primers for TCR Jbeta segments was used in the multiplex PCR. A multiplex PCR assay on genomic DNA amplified the CDR3 region of rearranged TCR beta genes. Amplified TCR beta libraries were sequenced as 87-base-pair reads on the Illumina HiSeq System. The published analysis was carried out like this. Across the 500 to 850 repertoires, a later analysis counted around 80 million unique TCR beta chains, around 10 million of which were shared by at least two donors. A nearest-neighbor algorithm error-corrected the raw reads and collapsed the reads into unique sequences, merging closely related sequences to remove PCR and sequencing errors. V, D and J gene segments were assigned by aligning CDR3 sequences to IMGT reference sequences. For a sequence to be retained, a match of at least six nucleotides to both a V gene segment and a J gene segment was required. A rearrangement was called productive if the CDR3 had no stop codons and remained in frame with V and J, and every other rearrangement was called non-productive. CDR3 was defined by IMGT convention, running from the second conserved V-encoded cysteine to the conserved J-encoded phenylalanine. Sequences without an unambiguous match to a single V gene segment were excluded from the earlier analysis of 587 of the donors. An earlier analysis of some 610 of the donors called V segments functional above 56.7% productive rearrangements and segregating when the between-donor standard deviation exceeded 5%. A statistical classification framework was developed to diagnose cytomegalovirus status using the catalog of TCR beta chain sequences. In a later analysis, V and J genes were assigned by comparing TCR nucleotide sequences against IMGT/GENE-DB human TR gene sequences. A later analysis assigned CDR3 sequences and most-parsimonious VDJ recombination scenarios with the TCRdist pipeline. In a later analysis, each TCR beta chain was defined by its CDR3 amino acid sequence together with its V-gene family, and reads without a unique V-gene family were excluded. In a later analysis, approximately 640 highly shared, low-generation-probability nucleotide sequences were removed to address suspected cross-contamination and a sequencing artifact. In a later analysis, a clonal expansion index was calculated for each public chain from normalized within-repertoire ranks of inferred template counts. A later analysis computed generation probabilities with a VDJ recombination model fitted to out-of-frame rearrangements, and checked the results against IGoR. In a later analysis, hypergeometric tests were used to score TCR-TCR, TCR-HLA and TCR-CMV co-occurrence, with a repertoire-size bias correction applied to TCR pairs. In a later analysis, false discovery rates were estimated by permuting HLA or CMV assignments 20 times. In a later analysis, co-occurring TCRs were grouped using DBSCAN, with TCRdist sequence similarity added in when clustering inside HLA-allele-positive subsets. Repertoires with fewer than 30,000 or more than 120,000 public chains, plus five repertoires with anomalous nucleotide sharing, were excluded from co-occurrence clustering. TCRdb obtained this table from immuneACCESS and retained in-frame rearrangements with V and J assigned. These tables miss some clones; where compared with another copy, unresolved V genes account for less than half of the shortfall, and the remainder is unexplained. Clone size and V and J calls were adopted from that table, with D and trimming inferred from the DNA. The sample profile shows approximately 130,000 clones; approximately 80% of them were found once. The ten largest clonotypes hold about 1.8% of the sample.

About this clone: Its target antigen remains unknown. Per-nucleotide qualities are absent, and no much larger clonotype sits a single base away.

The V end loses 6 bases and the J end loses 4 bases, and a stretch of 15 bases separates them. CDR1 SNHLY and CDR2 FYNNEI are derived from the germline V gene. From its cysteine to its phenylalanine, the CDR3 spans 14 amino acids. Only CDR3 DNA is held: 42 bases, read in frame from base 1. The cohort was made up of 666 healthy bone marrow donors. At the time of sampling, all cohort members were nominally healthy, though unrecorded immune exposures were likely present. The donor tested CMV seronegative, placing the donor among the roughly 340 seronegative members of the cohort. Each donor provided a peripheral blood sample, and peripheral blood mononuclear cells were used for TCR beta sequencing. Genomic DNA extraction from the blood cell samples was performed with the Qiagen DNeasy Blood Extraction Kit.

The sample was PBMCs. The clonotype comes from a middle-aged man in good health and CMV-seronegative. The chain is made from TRBV2 and TRBJ1-2; the D gene is perhaps TRBD1, on 5 matching bases. In nucleotide form, the sequence is TGTGCCAGCAGATTTCAGGGCACATCCTATGGCTACACCTTC. Its translation is CASRFQGTSYGYTF.